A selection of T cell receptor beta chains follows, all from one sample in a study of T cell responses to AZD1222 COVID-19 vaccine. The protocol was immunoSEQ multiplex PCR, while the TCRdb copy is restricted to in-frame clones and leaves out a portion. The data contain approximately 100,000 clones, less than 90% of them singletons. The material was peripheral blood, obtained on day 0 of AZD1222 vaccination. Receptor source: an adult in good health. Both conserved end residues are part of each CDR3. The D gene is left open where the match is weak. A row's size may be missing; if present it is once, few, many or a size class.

TGTGCCAGCAGCGGGGGTAGCGGGACCAGGTACGAGCAGTACTTC	CASSGGSGTRYEQYF	15	TRBD2	TRBJ2-7	once	TRBV7-2
TGTGCCAGTGGGGGGCAAGACACCGGGGAGCTGTTTTTT	CASGGQDTGELFF	13	.	TRBJ2-2	.	TRBV28
TGTGCCAGCAGCTTACCAGGGGGAACTGAAGCTTTCTTT	CASSLPGGTEAFF	13	TRBD1	TRBJ1-1	.	TRBV7-9
TGTGCCAGCAGTTACTCATCGGGCAGCCCTGGCTACGAGCAGTACTTC	CASSYSSGSPGYEQYF	16	.	TRBJ2-7	.	TRBV6-5
TGTGCCATCAGTCAGCGGGATTTCTACGAGCAGTACTTC	CAISQRDFYEQYF	13	TRBD2	TRBJ2-7	.	TRBV10-3
TGTGCCAGCTTTGGGCAGACAGCAACTAATGAAAAACTGTTTTTT	CASFGQTATNEKLFF	15	.	TRBJ1-4	.	TRBV2
TGTGCCAGCGGAGTAACTAGCGGGAGAATTCCCGGGCAGTTCTTC	CASGVTSGRIPGQFF	15	TRBD2	TRBJ2-1	once	TRBV5-8
TGTGCCAGCAGCTTAAGCGTGGGACATATGAACACTGAAGCTTTCTTT	CASSLSVGHMNTEAFF	16	.	TRBJ1-1	.	TRBV7-6
TGTGCCAGCAGCCCCTTGCAGGGGCCCTACGAGCAGTACTTC	CASSPLQGPYEQYF	14	.	TRBJ2-7	.	TRBV3-1/TRBV3-2
TGCGCCAGCAGCCAAGCTTTTAAAGGTATAGCGGGAACCCCCTACGAGCAGTACTTC	CASSQAFKGIAGTPYEQYF	19	TRBD2	TRBJ2-7	.	TRBV4-1
TGTGCCAGCAGCTTCTCTAGCGGGAGGTACAATGAGCAGTTCTTC	CASSFSSGRYNEQFF	15	TRBD2	TRBJ2-1	.	TRBV7-2
TGCGCCAGCAGCCGGACTAGCGGGAGCCAGGTTGGGTCGCAGTATTTT	CASSRTSGSQVGSQYF	16	TRBD2	TRBJ2-3	.	TRBV4-1
TGTGCCAGCAGCCCTGGGTGGCGCGGCTCCTACAATGAGCAGTTCTTC	CASSPGWRGSYNEQFF	16	.	TRBJ2-1	.	TRBV11-3
TGTGCCAGCAGCCGGGATAACACCGGGGAGCTGTTTTTT	CASSRDNTGELFF	13	.	TRBJ2-2	few	TRBV3-1/TRBV3-2
TGTGCCAGCAGCTGGACAGGGGATAATTCACCCCTCCACTTT	CASSWTGDNSPLHF	14	TRBD1	TRBJ1-6	.	TRBV5-6
TGTGCCCTGGGACAAGCGGAGTCCTACGAGCAGTACTTC	CALGQAESYEQYF	13	.	TRBJ2-7	.	TRBV6-5
TGTGCCAGCACCAGAGGGCAGGGGGCATCTGGAAACACCATATATTTT	CASTRGQGASGNTIYF	16	TRBD1	TRBJ1-3	few	TRBV7-6
TGCGCCAGCAGTCAACCCAAGTGGCAGGGGCATTCACCCCTCCACTTT	CASSQPKWQGHSPLHF	16	.	TRBJ1-6	.	TRBV23-1
TGTGCCAGCATCGGGGGGAGGGGACAGTTTGGCTACACCTTC	CASIGGRGQFGYTF	14	TRBD1	TRBJ1-2	.	TRBV28
TGTGCCACCATTACCTACGAGCAGTACTTC	CATITYEQYF	10	.	TRBJ2-7	.	TRBV6-5
TGTGCCAGTAGTATAGATACAGGGCCGCGCACTGAAGCTTTCTTT	CASSIDTGPRTEAFF	15	.	TRBJ1-1	.	TRBV19
TGTGCCAGCAGCCCCCGGCAGGGTTCATCCGGGGAGCTGTTTTTT	CASSPRQGSSGELFF	15	.	TRBJ2-2	once	TRBV5-4
TGTGCCAAAACCTCAGGCCGGAGCCAAGAGACCCAGTACTTC	CAKTSGRSQETQYF	14	.	TRBJ2-5	.	TRBV2
TGTGCCAGCTCACCGGGGTGGGGAAACACGGATACGCAGTATTTT	CASSPGWGNTDTQYF	15	.	TRBJ2-3	.	TRBV18
TGTGCCAGCAGCTTGGGGTCCAGCGGGAGGGACTACGAGCAGTACTTC	CASSLGSSGRDYEQYF	16	TRBD2	TRBJ2-7	.	TRBV5-6
TGTGCCAGCAGCGGATACCGGGACAGGGAACGCGACGAGCAGTACTTC	CASSGYRDRERDEQYF	16	TRBD1	TRBJ2-7	.	TRBV13
TGCGCCAGCAGCGGAGGGGATAATTCACCCCTCCACTTT	CASSGGDNSPLHF	13	.	TRBJ1-6	.	TRBV5-1
TGTGCCAGCAGTTTAGGCAGTCTCTATGGCTACACCTTC	CASSLGSLYGYTF	13	.	TRBJ1-2	.	TRBV28
TGTGCCAGCAGCTTGGCGACAGGGACCTACGAGCAGTACTTC	CASSLATGTYEQYF	14	TRBD1	TRBJ2-7	.	TRBV7-9
TGTGCCAGCAGTTACAGGGGGACAGGCCCCACCGATACGCAGTATTTT	CASSYRGTGPTDTQYF	16	TRBD1	TRBJ2-3	once	TRBV6-5
TGTGCCAGCAGTGTGAATGGGGGGACCCGAGCCTACGAGCAGTACTTC	CASSVNGGTRAYEQYF	16	.	TRBJ2-7	.	TRBV27
TGTGCCAGCAGCTTAGAACGGGACTCTGGAAACACCATATATTTT	CASSLERDSGNTIYF	15	.	TRBJ1-3	.	TRBV7-6
TGTGCCAGCAGTCCCTCGCCTGAGCAGGCCTACGAGCAGTACTTC	CASSPSPEQAYEQYF	15	.	TRBJ2-7	few	TRBV6-2/TRBV6-3
TGTGCCTGGAGTGTGAGGGGGGCGCTTCGAGAGACCCAGTACTTC	CAWSVRGALRETQYF	15	.	TRBJ2-5	.	TRBV30
TGTGCCAGCAGCTTTAAGTCCGTTCATACTCAGTACTTC	CASSFKSVHTQYF	13	.	TRBJ2-7	.	TRBV11-1
TGTGCCAGCAGCTTGGGACGGGTTTCATACCGGGCCGGGGAGCTGTTTTTT	CASSLGRVSYRAGELFF	17	.	TRBJ2-2	.	TRBV5-6
TGTGCCAGCAGCCCCTCTAGCGGTCTTCGGGACGAGCAGTACTTC	CASSPSSGLRDEQYF	15	TRBD2	TRBJ2-7	.	TRBV5-4
TGTGCCAGCAGCCTCCGCGGGGTTAGCACAGATACGCAGTATTTT	CASSLRGVSTDTQYF	15	.	TRBJ2-3	.	TRBV9
TGCGCCAGCAGCTTGGACATTTACTTACTGAGCTCCTACAATGAGCAGTTCTTC	CASSLDIYLLSSYNEQFF	18	.	TRBJ2-1	.	TRBV5-1
TGCAGCGTGATAGCGCGGGGTAAAGAGACCCAGTACTTC	CSVIARGKETQYF	13	.	TRBJ2-5	.	TRBV29-1
TGCGCCAGCAGCCAAGCTCCTGGCCATCAGCCCCAGCATTTT	CASSQAPGHQPQHF	14	.	TRBJ1-5	.	TRBV4-1
TGTGCCACCAGCATAGACAGGGCTGGGGCCAACGTCCTGACTTTC	CATSIDRAGANVLTF	15	TRBD1	TRBJ2-6	.	TRBV15
TGTGCCAGCAGCCGGCAGGGGGTGGGTAATTCACCCCTCCACTTT	CASSRQGVGNSPLHF	15	TRBD1	TRBJ1-6	.	TRBV3-1/TRBV3-2
TGCGCCAGCAGCACGACGGGACAGGGGATCGATGGCTACACCTTC	CASSTTGQGIDGYTF	15	TRBD1	TRBJ1-2	.	TRBV5-1
TGTGCCAGTAGTAACACCCCGGCAGGCAATCAGCCCCAGCATTTT	CASSNTPAGNQPQHF	15	.	TRBJ1-5	.	TRBV19
TGTGCCATCAAAGGACAGGGTGGCAATGAGCAGTTCTTC	CAIKGQGGNEQFF	13	TRBD1	TRBJ2-1	.	TRBV10-3
TGTGCCATCAGTGAGGGCGGACAGCGTACCGGGGAGCTGTTTTTT	CAISEGGQRTGELFF	15	.	TRBJ2-2	.	TRBV10-3
TGTGCCAGCTCACTCGAGCCCAGGGGTGGCAATCAGCCCCAGCATTTT	CASSLEPRGGNQPQHF	16	.	TRBJ1-5	.	TRBV18
TGCGCCAGCAGCTCCAACCTCGGGGGTCAGAACACTGAAGCTTTCTTT	CASSSNLGGQNTEAFF	16	.	TRBJ1-1	few	TRBV5-1
TGTGCCAGCAGCAAAGATGGTCAGGGGGCGTTTGTTCTACTAGAGCTTTATTACAATGAGCAGTTCTTC	CASSKDGQGAFVLLELYYNEQFF	23	.	TRBJ2-1	.	TRBV21-1